The clone carrying this T cell receptor beta chain was recorded many times. Antigen specificity is unknown. The data originate from a study of T cells in Graves' hyperthyroidism and ophthalmopathy. RNA transcripts yielded amplified TCR beta CDR3 regions. The HTBI primer set served for first-round RT-PCR of the TCR CDR3. TCRdb independently ran MiXCR on the multiplex PCR reads; one entry per CDR3 protein. The repertoire holds approximately 620,000 distinct CDR3 sequences, with approximately 15% as singletons. General study points: Most expanded thyroid clonotypes above 0.001 recurred in blood.

The length of the CDR3 is 12 residues. CDR1 and CDR2 from the germline V gene are MNHEY and SVGEGT. Trimming cost V 6 bases and J 6 bases, with 11 bases left between them. Clinical symptoms, serum thyroxine, TRAb, thyroid ultrasound and orbital computed tomography established diagnosis. PBMCs were derived from about 10 ml fresh peripheral blood. The rearrangement links TRBV6-2 or TRBV6-3 to TRBJ1-2, with D maybe TRBD1 (5 bases). The sequenced material came from blood. This receptor was identified in a woman aged 25 to 39 with Graves' hyperthyroidism that later progressed to Graves' ophthalmopathy. CDR3 in DNA: TGTGCCAGCAGCTGGGACGGAGATGGCTACACCTTC. It encodes CASSWDGDGYTF.